Shown below are 10 T cell receptor beta chains from a single sample sequenced in a study of blood T cell repertoires in COVID-19. Using immunoSEQ multiplex PCR, the repertoire was profiled, and TCRdb retains in-frame clones only, with some absent. The table lists roughly 68,000 clones, roughly 80% of them singletons. Sequenced sample: peripheral blood. The receptors stem from a man aged 80 or over with active COVID-19.

CDR3 residues: CASSEGTDEAFF. The CDR3 bases are TGTGCCAGCAGCGAGGGTACAGACGAAGCTTTCTTT. V and J are TRBV11-3 and TRBJ1-1; D is unclear. Trimming pared 5 bases from V and 8 bases from J, leaving 12 bases between. The CDR3 is 12 amino acids. Germline loops: CDR1 SGHNT, CDR2 YENEEA.

J is TRBJ2-2 and V is TRBV10-3, with 7 bases aligning to TRBD1. V gave up 9 bases and J gave up 7 bases; unmatched junction bases: 8. CDR1 ENHRY and CDR2 SYGVKD come from the germline V gene. This CDR3 comprises 13 residues. In DNA, the CDR3 is TGTGCCATAAGCAGGGGGAACTACGGGGAGCTGTTTTTT. Its protein product is CAISRGNYGELFF.

The chain uses TRBV11-2 and TRBJ2-7, with a weak D call TRBD1 (6 bases). V lost 2 bases and J lost 4, with 12 bases in between. This CDR3 contains 14 residues. Germline CDR1 reads SGHAT; CDR2 reads FQNNGV. CDR3 region: CASSLYREVYEQYF. The CDR3 DNA is TGTGCCAGCAGCTTATACAGGGAAGTTTACGAGCAGTACTTC.

V is TRBV4-2 and J is TRBJ2-1; TRBD1 might be the D (7 bases). The CDR3 spans 16 residues. CDR1 and CDR2 (germline): LGHNA, YNFKEQ. V was shortened by 0 bases and J by 7 bases, with 16 bases between the two germline ends. CDR3 sequence reads: CASSQESGGRRNEQFF. CDR3 coding DNA: TGTGCCAGCAGCCAAGAGTCAGGGGGGCGTCGGAATGAGCAGTTCTTC.

The chain employs TRBV18 and TRBJ1-1, with a weak D call TRBD1 (6 bases). The CDR3 consists of 15 residues. CDR1 is KGHSH, CDR2 LQKENI, per germline. V was pared by 0 bases and J by 5 bases, with 13 bases between. CDR3 sequence: CASSPPQGGGTEAFF. DNA for the CDR3: TGTGCCAGCTCACCACCCCAGGGAGGGGGAACTGAAGCTTTCTTT.

The chain links TRBV3-1 (or the pseudogene TRBV3-2) to TRBJ1-1; tentatively, D is TRBD1 (6 bases). Trimming pared 2 bases from V and 1 base from J, leaving 11 bases between. The CDR3 is 15 amino acids. Germline CDR1 and CDR2: LGHDT and YNNKEL (reference sequence). CDR3 sequence: CASSQRGGRNTEAFF. The CDR3 DNA sequence: TGTGCCAGCAGCCAAAGAGGGGGACGGAACACTGAAGCTTTCTTT.

As to this clone: One junction end disagrees with the germline gene, perhaps due to a read error. This chain uses TRBV2 with TRBJ1-1, with TRBD1 matching over 10 bases. Germline V CDR1 and CDR2: SNHLY, FYNNEI. This CDR3 has 15 amino acids. The CDR3 spells CASRKEGQGNAEAFF. As DNA, the CDR3 is TGTGCCAGCAGGAAGGAGGGACAGGGGAACGCTGAAGCTTTCTTT.

V usage is TRBV7-2 and J usage is TRBJ1-2; 9 nucleotides line up with TRBD1. CDR1 is SGHTA, CDR2 FQGNSA, per germline. This CDR3 is built from 16 residues. The V gene end was trimmed by 6 bases and the J gene end by 4 bases; junction bases not matched to a gene: 12. The CDR3 nucleotides are TGTGCCAGCAGTCCAACCGGGACAGGGATGATCTATGGCTACACCTTC. The encoded protein is CASSPTGTGMIYGYTF.

The V and J genes are TRBV4-3 and TRBJ2-2; D is undetermined. Trimming cost V 3 bases and J 4 bases, with 9 bases left between them. The CDR3 contains 14 residues. Germline CDR1 and CDR2: LGHNA and YSLEER. The CDR3 region has the DNA TGCGCCAGCAGCCACCGAGACTTCACCGGGGAGCTGTTTTTT. Translation gives CASSHRDFTGELFF.

This chain connects TRBV27 to TRBJ2-1, with TRBD1 matching over 7 bases. Germline-derived CDR1 and CDR2 are MNHEY and SMNVEV (reference sequence). The junction had 2 bases not matched to a gene; V was cut back by 3 bases and J by 0 bases. This CDR3 spans 15 amino acids. This CDR3 reads CASSLGTASYNEQFF. The CDR3 DNA is TGTGCCAGCAGTTTGGGGACAGCCTCCTACAATGAGCAGTTCTTC.